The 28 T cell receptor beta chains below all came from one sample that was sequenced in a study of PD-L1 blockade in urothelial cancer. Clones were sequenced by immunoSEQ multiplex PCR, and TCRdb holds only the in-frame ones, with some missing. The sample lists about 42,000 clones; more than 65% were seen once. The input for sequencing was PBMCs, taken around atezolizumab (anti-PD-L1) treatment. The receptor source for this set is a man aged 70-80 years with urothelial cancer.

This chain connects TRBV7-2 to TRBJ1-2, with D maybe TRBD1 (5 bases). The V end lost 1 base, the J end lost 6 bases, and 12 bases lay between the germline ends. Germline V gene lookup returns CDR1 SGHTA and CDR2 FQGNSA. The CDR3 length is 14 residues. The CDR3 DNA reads TGTGCCAGCAGCTTAGGGTGGGGGGTCGATGGCTACACCTTC. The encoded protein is CASSLGWGVDGYTF. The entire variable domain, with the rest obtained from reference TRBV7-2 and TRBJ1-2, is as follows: GAGVSQSPSNKVTEKGKDVELRCDPISGHTALYWYRQSLGQGLEFLIYFQGNSAPDKSGLPSDRFSAERTGGSVSTLTIQRTQQEDSAVYLCASSLGWGVDGYTFGSGTRLTVV.

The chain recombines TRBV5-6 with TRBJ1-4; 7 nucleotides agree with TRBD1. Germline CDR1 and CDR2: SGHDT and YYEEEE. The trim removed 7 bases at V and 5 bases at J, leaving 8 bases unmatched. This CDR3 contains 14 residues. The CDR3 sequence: CASLETGRNEKLFF. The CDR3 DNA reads TGTGCCAGCCTCGAGACAGGGAGGAATGAAAAACTGTTTTTT. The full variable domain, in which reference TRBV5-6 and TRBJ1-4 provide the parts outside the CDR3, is DAGVTQSPTHLIKTRGQQVTLRCSPKSGHDTVSWYQQALGQGPQFIFQYYEEEERQRGNFPDRFSGHQFPNYSSELNVNALLLGDSALYLCASLETGRNEKLFFGSGTQLSVL.

The CDR3, as DNA: TGCGCCAGCAGCCAAGATCAGAGCGGGAATGAGCAGTTCTTC. Amino acid sequence: CASSQDQSGNEQFF. The chain carries TRBV4-3 and TRBJ2-1; TRBD2 is a possible D gene (6 bases). The germline V gene encodes CDR1 LGHNA and CDR2 YSLEER. V was cut by 0 bases and J by 7 bases, with 10 bases left in between. The CDR3 is made up of 14 amino acids.

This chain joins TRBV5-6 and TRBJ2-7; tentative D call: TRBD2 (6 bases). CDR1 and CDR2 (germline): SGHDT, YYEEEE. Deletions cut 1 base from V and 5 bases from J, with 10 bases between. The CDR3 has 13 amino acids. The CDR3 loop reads CASSLLRRDEQYF. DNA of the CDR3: TGTGCCAGCAGCTTGCTTAGGAGGGACGAGCAGTACTTC.

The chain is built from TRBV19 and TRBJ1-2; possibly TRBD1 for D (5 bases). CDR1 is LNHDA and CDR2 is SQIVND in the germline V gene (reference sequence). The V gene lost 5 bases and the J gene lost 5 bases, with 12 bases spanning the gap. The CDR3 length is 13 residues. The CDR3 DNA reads TGTGCCAGTAGTCCCCCAGGGAATTATGGCTACACCTTC. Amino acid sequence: CASSPPGNYGYTF.

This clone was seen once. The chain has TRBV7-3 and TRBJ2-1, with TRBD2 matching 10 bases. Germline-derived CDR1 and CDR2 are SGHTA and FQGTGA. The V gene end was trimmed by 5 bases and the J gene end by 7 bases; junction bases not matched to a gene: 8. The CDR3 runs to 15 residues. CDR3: CASSPLAGEWNEQFF. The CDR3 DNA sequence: TGTGCCAGCAGCCCCCTAGCGGGAGAATGGAATGAGCAGTTCTTC. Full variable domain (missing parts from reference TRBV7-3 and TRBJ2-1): GAGVSQTPSNKVTEKGKYVELRCDPISGHTALYWYRQSLGQGPEFLIYFQGTGAADDSGLPNDRFFAVRPEGSVSTLKIQRTERGDSAVYLCASSPLAGEWNEQFFGPGTRLTVL.

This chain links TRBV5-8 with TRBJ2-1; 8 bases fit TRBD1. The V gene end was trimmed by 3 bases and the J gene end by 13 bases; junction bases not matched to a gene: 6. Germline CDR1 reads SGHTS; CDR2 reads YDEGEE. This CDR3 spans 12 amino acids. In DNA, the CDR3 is TGTGCCAGCAGCTCCCTTACAGGGGGTCAGTTCTTC. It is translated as CASSSLTGGQFF.

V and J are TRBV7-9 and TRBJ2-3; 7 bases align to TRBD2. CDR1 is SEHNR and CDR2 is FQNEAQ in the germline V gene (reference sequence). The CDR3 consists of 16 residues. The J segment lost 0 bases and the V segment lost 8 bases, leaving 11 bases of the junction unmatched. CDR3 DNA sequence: TGTGCCAGCGGGCGGGGGACTGCTGCTAGCACAGATACGCAGTATTTT. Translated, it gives CASGRGTAASTDTQYF.

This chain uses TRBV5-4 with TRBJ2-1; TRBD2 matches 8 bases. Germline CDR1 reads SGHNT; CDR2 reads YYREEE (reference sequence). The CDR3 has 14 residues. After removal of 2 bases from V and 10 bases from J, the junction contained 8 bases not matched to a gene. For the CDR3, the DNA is TGTGCCAGCAGCTTTTTCGGGAGGGCCGGAGAGCAGTTCTTC. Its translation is CASSFFGRAGEQFF.

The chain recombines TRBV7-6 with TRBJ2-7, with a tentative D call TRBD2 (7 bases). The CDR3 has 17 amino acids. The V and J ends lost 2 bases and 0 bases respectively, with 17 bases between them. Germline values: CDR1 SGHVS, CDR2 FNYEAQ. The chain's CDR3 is CASSLLGGRVHSYEQYF. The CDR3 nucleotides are TGTGCCAGCAGCTTACTCGGGGGGCGGGTGCACTCCTACGAGCAGTACTTC.

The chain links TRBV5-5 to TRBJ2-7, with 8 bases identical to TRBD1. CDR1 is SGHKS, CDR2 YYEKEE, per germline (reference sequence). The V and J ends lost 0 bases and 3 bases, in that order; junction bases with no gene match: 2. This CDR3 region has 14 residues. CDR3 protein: CASSLDRGFYEQYF. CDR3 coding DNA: TGTGCCAGCAGCTTGGACAGGGGGTTCTACGAGCAGTACTTC.

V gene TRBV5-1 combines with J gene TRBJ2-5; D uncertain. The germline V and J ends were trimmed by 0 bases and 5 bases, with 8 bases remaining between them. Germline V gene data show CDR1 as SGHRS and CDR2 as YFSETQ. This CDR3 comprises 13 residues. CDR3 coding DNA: TGCGCCAGCAGCTTGGGGAGTGGGGAGACCCAGTACTTC. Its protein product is CASSLGSGETQYF.

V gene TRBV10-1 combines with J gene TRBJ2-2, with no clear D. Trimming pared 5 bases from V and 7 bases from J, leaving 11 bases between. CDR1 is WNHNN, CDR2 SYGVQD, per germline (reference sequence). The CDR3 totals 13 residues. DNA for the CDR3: TGCGCCAGCAGTTCAAACTCGGGCGGGGAGCTGTTTTTT. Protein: CASSSNSGGELFF.

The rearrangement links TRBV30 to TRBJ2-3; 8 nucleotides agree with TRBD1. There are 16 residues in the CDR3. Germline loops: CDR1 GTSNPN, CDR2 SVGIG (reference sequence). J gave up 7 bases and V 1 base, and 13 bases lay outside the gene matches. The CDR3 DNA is TGTGCCTGGAGTGGGGTGGTAGGACAGGGCGAGTATACGCAGTATTTT. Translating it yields CAWSGVVGQGEYTQYF.

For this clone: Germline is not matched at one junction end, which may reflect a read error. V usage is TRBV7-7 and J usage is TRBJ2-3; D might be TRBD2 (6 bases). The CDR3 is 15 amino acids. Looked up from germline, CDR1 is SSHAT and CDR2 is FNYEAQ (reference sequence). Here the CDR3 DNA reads TGTGCTAGCAGCTTAGGCGGGAACCCGGCGGATACGCAGTATTTT. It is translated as CASSLGGNPADTQYF.

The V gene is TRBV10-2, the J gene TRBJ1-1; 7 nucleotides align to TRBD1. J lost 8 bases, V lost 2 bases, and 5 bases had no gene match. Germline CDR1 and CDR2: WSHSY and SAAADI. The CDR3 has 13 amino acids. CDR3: CASSEPTGDEAFF. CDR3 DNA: TGCGCCAGCAGTGAGCCTACAGGGGACGAAGCTTTCTTT.

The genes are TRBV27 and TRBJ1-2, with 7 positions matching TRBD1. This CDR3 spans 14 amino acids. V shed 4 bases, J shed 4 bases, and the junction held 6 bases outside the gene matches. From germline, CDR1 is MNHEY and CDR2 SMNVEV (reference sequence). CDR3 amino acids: CASSSGQALYGYTF. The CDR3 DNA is TGTGCCAGCAGTTCCGGACAGGCCCTCTATGGCTACACCTTC.

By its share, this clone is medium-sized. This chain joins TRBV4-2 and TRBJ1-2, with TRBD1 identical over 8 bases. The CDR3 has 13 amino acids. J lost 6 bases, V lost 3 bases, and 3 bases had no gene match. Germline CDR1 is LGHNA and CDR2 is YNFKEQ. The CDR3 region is CASSHLGQDGYTF. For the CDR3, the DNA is TGTGCCAGCAGCCACCTGGGACAGGATGGCTACACCTTC.

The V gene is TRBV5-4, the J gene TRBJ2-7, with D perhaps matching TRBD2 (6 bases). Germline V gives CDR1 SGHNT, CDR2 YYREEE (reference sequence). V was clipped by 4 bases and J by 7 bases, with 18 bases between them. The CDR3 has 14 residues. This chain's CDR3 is CASSPLVGLREQYF. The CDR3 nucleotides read TGTGCCAGCAGCCCACTAGTGGGACTGAGGGAGCAGTACTTC.

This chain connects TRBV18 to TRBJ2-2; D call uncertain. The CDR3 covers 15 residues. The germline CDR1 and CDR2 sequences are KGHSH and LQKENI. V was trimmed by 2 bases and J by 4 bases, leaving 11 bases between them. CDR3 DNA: TGTGCCAGCTCACCAATGAGTCTTGCCACCGGGGAGCTGTTTTTT. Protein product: CASSPMSLATGELFF.

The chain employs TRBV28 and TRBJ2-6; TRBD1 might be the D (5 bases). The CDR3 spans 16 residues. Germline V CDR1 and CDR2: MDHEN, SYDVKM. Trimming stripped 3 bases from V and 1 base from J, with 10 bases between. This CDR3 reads CASSFPGPSGANVLTF. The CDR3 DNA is TGTGCCAGCAGTTTCCCAGGGCCGTCTGGGGCCAACGTCCTGACTTTC.

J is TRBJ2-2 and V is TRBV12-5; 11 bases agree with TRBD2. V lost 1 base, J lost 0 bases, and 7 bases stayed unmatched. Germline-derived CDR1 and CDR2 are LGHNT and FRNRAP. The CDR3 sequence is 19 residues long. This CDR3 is CASGLGSGRAGANTGELFF. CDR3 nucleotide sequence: TGTGCTAGTGGTTTGGGTAGCGGGAGGGCCGGGGCGAACACCGGGGAGCTGTTTTTT.

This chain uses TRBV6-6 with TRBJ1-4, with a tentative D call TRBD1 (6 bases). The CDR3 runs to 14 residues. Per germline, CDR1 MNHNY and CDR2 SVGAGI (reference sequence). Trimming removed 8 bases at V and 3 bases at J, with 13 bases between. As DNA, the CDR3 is TGTGCCAGCTTTATGGGGGCTGCTAATGAAAAACTGTTTTTT. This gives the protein CASFMGAANEKLFF.

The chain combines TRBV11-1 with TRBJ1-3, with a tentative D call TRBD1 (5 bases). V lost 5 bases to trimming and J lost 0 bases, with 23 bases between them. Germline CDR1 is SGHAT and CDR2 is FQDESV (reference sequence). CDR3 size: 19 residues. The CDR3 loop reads CASSPSRDTRFVSGNTIYF. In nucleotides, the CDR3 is TGTGCCAGCAGCCCCAGCAGGGATACCCGATTCGTCTCTGGAAACACCATATATTTT.

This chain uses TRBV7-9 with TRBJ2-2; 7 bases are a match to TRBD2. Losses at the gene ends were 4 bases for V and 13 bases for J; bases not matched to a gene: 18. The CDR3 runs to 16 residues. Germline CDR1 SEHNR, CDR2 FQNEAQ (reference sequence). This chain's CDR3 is CASSSPPPAGEGGLFF. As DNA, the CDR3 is TGTGCCAGCAGCTCCCCCCCGCCGGCGGGGGAAGGAGGGCTGTTTTTT.

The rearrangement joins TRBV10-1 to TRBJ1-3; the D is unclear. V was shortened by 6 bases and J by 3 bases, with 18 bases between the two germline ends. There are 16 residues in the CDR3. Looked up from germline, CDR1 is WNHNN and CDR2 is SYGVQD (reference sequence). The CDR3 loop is CASRAFREFGGNTIYF. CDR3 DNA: TGCGCCAGCAGGGCATTTAGGGAGTTCGGTGGAAACACCATATATTTT.

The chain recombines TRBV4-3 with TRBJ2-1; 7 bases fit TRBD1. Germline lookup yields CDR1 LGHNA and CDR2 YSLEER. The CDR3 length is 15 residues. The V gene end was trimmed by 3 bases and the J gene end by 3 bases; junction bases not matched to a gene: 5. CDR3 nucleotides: TGCGCCAGCAGCCAGGACAGGAGCTACTACAATGAGCAGTTCTTC. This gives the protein CASSQDRSYYNEQFF.

CDR3 residues: CASSMGLKNSNQPQHF. The CDR3 region has the DNA TGTGCCAGCAGCATGGGACTGAAGAATAGCAATCAGCCCCAGCATTTT. V gene TRBV28 combines with J gene TRBJ1-5; the D gene is possibly TRBD1 (5 bases). The CDR3 length is 16 residues. Between the trimmed V and J ends, which lost 6 bases and 0 bases, there was a span of 15 bases. CDR1 and CDR2 (germline): MDHEN, SYDVKM.